The clone carrying this T cell receptor (beta chain) was picked up a small number of times. Its target is unknown. The data derive from a study of T cells in Graves' hyperthyroidism and ophthalmopathy. Study details: Before any treatment, at initial diagnosis, peripheral blood was collected. Study conclusions and caveats: Ophthalmopathy was identified by the model a median 6.5 months ahead of onset. The majority of expanded thyroid clonotypes above 0.001 also appeared in blood.

For the diagnoses, clinical symptoms, serum thyroxine and TRAb, thyroid ultrasound and orbital computed tomography were used. Template material for amplifying TCR beta CDR3 regions consisted of RNA transcripts. The HTBI primer set served for first-round RT-PCR of the TCR CDR3. TCRdb re-derived calls from the multiplex PCR reads in MiXCR, one entry per CDR3 protein. This sample has more than 300,000 distinct CDR3 sequences; about 18% occur once, and the top ten carry over 35%. The V gene end was trimmed by 3 bases and the J gene end by 9 bases; junction bases not matched to a gene: 13. The CDR3 has 16 amino acids. Looked up from germline, CDR1 is KGHDR and CDR2 is SFDVKD.

This clonotype originated in a man between 18 and 29 years old with Graves' ophthalmopathy. This chain uses TRBV24-1 with TRBJ2-3; 8 positions agree with TRBD1. The sequencing input was blood. The chain's CDR3 is CATSDAQGATRHTQYF. CDR3 DNA: TGTGCCACCAGTGATGCCCAGGGGGCGACCCGTCACACGCAGTATTTT.